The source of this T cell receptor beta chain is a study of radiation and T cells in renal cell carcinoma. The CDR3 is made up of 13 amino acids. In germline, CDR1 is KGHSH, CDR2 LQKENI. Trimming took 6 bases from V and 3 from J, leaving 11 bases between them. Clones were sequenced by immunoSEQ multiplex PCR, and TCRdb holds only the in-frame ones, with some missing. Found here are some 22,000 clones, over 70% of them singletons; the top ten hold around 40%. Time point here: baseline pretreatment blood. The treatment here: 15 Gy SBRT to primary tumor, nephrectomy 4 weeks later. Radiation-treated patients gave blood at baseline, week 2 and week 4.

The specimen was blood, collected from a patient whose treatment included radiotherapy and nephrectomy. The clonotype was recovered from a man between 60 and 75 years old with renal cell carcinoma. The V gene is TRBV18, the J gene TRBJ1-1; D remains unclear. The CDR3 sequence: CASSLGRDTEAFF. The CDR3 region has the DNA TGTGCCAGCTCTCTCGGACGGGACACTGAAGCTTTCTTT.